The 14 T cell receptor beta chains reported below all come from one sample, sequenced in a study of cytomegalovirus exposure and HLA in healthy donors. 13 Jbeta primers and 60 Vbeta primers were used for the PCR. Clones were sequenced by immunoSEQ multiplex PCR, and TCRdb holds only the in-frame ones, with some missing. The repertoire holds approximately 150,000 clones, 76% seen once, with about 3.4% in the top ten. The sample consisted of PBMCs. The receptors derive from a male donor in good health and CMV-seronegative.

The genes are TRBV19 and TRBJ2-2; 9 nucleotides agree with TRBD2. V was pared by 5 bases and J by 1 base, with 8 bases of the junction left unmatched. This CDR3 spans 17 amino acids. The germline V gene encodes CDR1 LNHDA and CDR2 SQIVND (reference sequence). The CDR3 DNA reads as TGTGCCAGTAGTGTTATAGCGGGAGTCGGGAACACCGGGGAGCTGTTTTTT. Encoded protein: CASSVIAGVGNTGELFF.

This clone occurred a few times. V gene TRBV5-5 combines with J gene TRBJ1-2, with no clear D. Germline values: CDR1 SGHKS, CDR2 YYEKEE (reference sequence). The CDR3 contains 15 residues. The V gene lost 4 bases and the J gene lost 4 bases, with 17 bases spanning the gap. The CDR3 DNA follows: TGTGCCAGCAGCCCGGGCGCGGACTCCTCCTATGGCTACACCTTC. Its translation: CASSPGADSSYGYTF.

The rearrangement links TRBV7-9 to TRBJ1-2; TRBD1 matches at 10 bases. Trimming took 0 bases from V and 8 from J; bases not matched to a gene: 6. Germline CDR1 is SEHNR and CDR2 is FQNEAQ (reference sequence). This CDR3 region has 15 residues. This CDR3 reads CASSLAGQGPSGYTF. The CDR3 DNA reads as TGTGCCAGCAGCTTAGCGGGACAGGGGCCGTCCGGCTACACCTTC.

This chain connects TRBV7-9 to TRBJ2-1, with 8 positions matching TRBD2. Looked up from germline, CDR1 is SEHNR and CDR2 is FQNEAQ (reference sequence). This CDR3 has 15 amino acids. V was clipped by 4 bases and J by 0 bases; unmatched bases: 2. The CDR3 DNA follows: TGTGCCAGCAGCTGGAGCGGGAGCTCCTACAATGAGCAGTTCTTC. This translates into CASSWSGSSYNEQFF. Full variable domain (rest looked up from reference TRBV7-9 and TRBJ2-1): DTGVSQNPRHKITKRGQNVTFRCDPISEHNRLYWYRQTLGQGPEFLTYFQNEAQLEKSRLLSDRFSAERPKGSFSTLEIQRTEQGDSAMYLCASSWSGSSYNEQFFGPGTRLTVL.

The chain is built from TRBV7-9 and TRBJ2-6, with 8 bases identical to TRBD1. Germline CDR1 is SEHNR and CDR2 is FQNEAQ (reference sequence). The CDR3 is made up of 17 amino acids. V was clipped by 1 base and J by 0 bases; unmatched bases: 2. This chain's CDR3 is CASSLGTGSSGANVLTF. The CDR3 DNA reads as TGTGCCAGCAGCTTAGGGACAGGGAGCTCTGGGGCCAACGTCCTGACTTTC.

This clone occurred once. The chain is built from TRBV27 and TRBJ2-7; TRBD2 is a possible D gene (6 bases). This CDR3 comprises 16 residues. Germline assignment: CDR1 MNHEY and CDR2 SMNVEV (reference sequence). Trimming removed 3 bases from V and 4 bases from J, with 19 bases in between. The CDR3 DNA reads as TGTGCCAGCAGTTTGACGTCGGGACTCCCAGGGTACGAGCAGTACTTC. Protein: CASSLTSGLPGYEQYF.

This chain uses TRBV27 with TRBJ2-1; possible D gene TRBD1, 9 bases. Germline V gives CDR1 MNHEY, CDR2 SMNVEV (reference sequence). CDR3 length equals 17 residues. The V end lost 5 bases, the J end lost 6 bases, and 23 bases lay between the germline ends. The CDR3 reads CASSPRRGDRDGNEQFF. CDR3 bases: TGTGCCAGCAGTCCACGGCGGGGGGACAGGGATGGCAATGAGCAGTTCTTC.

The V and J genes are TRBV19 and TRBJ1-5, with D hard to call. The CDR3 has 14 amino acids. Germline V CDR1 and CDR2: LNHDA, SQIVND (reference sequence). With 4 bases removed from V and 6 bases from J, the gap between germline ends came to 13 bases. CDR3 sequence: CASSSGYGSQPQHF. CDR3 coding DNA: TGTGCCAGTAGTAGTGGGTACGGGAGTCAGCCCCAGCATTTT.

V gene TRBV5-4 combines with J gene TRBJ1-4; D might be TRBD1 (6 bases). This CDR3 comprises 14 residues. The germline CDR1 and CDR2 sequences are SGHNT and YYREEE (reference sequence). Trimming took 1 base from V and 3 from J, leaving 7 bases between them. This CDR3 reads CASSLQGPNEKLFF. CDR3 bases: TGTGCCAGCAGCTTGCAGGGGCCTAATGAAAAACTGTTTTTT.

The gene calls are TRBV18 and TRBJ2-3; 8 nucleotides align to TRBD2. The CDR3 spans 15 residues. Germline V gene data show CDR1 as KGHSH and CDR2 as LQKENI. J gave up 5 bases and V 4 bases, and 8 bases lay outside the gene matches. The CDR3 here is CASSHDPGGGDTQYF. The CDR3 coding sequence is TGTGCCAGCTCACATGATCCCGGGGGGGGAGATACGCAGTATTTT. The full variable domain, completed using reference TRBV18 and TRBJ2-3, is NAGVMQNPRHLVRRRGQEARLRCSPMKGHSHVYWYRQLPEEGLKFMVYLQKENIIDESGMPKERFSAEFPKEGPSILRIQQVVRGDSAAYFCASSHDPGGGDTQYFGPGTRLTVL.

V is TRBV6-4 and J is TRBJ1-1; D gene uncertain. Germline V gene sequence: CDR1 MRHNA, CDR2 SNTAGT. This CDR3 region has 13 residues. The ends were cut back, 4 bases at V and 4 bases at J, with 10 bases in the middle. The CDR3 bases are TGTGCCAGCAGTGCCCAGCCGGGCACTGAAGCTTTCTTT. This gives the protein CASSAQPGTEAFF.

This clone came up a few times. The chain joins TRBV27 to TRBJ2-2, with 9 positions matching TRBD2. Germline lookup yields CDR1 MNHEY and CDR2 SMNVEV (reference sequence). The CDR3 extends over 15 amino acids. V lost 8 bases and J lost 3; bases outside the gene matches: 7. The CDR3 loop is CASGKAGGYTGELFF. As DNA, the CDR3 is TGTGCCAGCGGGAAAGCGGGGGGATACACCGGGGAGCTGTTTTTT.

This clone was observed a handful of times. The chain employs TRBV7-2 and TRBJ2-1; D gene uncertain. This CDR3 is 15 amino acids long. CDR1 is SGHTA, CDR2 FQGNSA, per germline. V was trimmed by 1 base and J by 4 bases, leaving 11 bases between them. CDR3 protein: CASSLDRHLYNEQFF. The CDR3 DNA reads as TGTGCCAGCAGCTTAGACCGTCACCTATACAATGAGCAGTTCTTC.

The J gene is TRBJ2-5, the V gene TRBV9; 10 bases are a match to TRBD1. Trimming cost V 2 bases and J 2 bases; bases outside gene matches: 6. Germline V gives CDR1 SGDLS, CDR2 YYNGEE. This CDR3 has 16 amino acids. CDR3 in amino acids: CASSVGTGDLQETQYF. CDR3 DNA: TGTGCCAGCAGCGTTGGGACAGGGGACCTTCAAGAGACCCAGTACTTC.